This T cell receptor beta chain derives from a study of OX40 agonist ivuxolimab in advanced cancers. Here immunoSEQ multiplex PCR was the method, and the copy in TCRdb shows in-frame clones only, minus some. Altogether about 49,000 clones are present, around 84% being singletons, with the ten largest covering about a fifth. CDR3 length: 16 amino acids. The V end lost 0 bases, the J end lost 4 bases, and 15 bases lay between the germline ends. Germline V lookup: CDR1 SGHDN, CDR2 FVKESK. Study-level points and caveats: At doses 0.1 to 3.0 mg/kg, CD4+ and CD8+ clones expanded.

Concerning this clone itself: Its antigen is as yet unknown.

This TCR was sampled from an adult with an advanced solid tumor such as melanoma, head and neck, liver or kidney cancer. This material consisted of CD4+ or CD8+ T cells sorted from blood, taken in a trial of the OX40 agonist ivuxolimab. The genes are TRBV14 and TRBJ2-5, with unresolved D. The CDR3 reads CASSQDQAGPIETQYF. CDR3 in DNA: TGTGCCAGCAGCCAAGATCAGGCAGGTCCGATAGAGACCCAGTACTTC.